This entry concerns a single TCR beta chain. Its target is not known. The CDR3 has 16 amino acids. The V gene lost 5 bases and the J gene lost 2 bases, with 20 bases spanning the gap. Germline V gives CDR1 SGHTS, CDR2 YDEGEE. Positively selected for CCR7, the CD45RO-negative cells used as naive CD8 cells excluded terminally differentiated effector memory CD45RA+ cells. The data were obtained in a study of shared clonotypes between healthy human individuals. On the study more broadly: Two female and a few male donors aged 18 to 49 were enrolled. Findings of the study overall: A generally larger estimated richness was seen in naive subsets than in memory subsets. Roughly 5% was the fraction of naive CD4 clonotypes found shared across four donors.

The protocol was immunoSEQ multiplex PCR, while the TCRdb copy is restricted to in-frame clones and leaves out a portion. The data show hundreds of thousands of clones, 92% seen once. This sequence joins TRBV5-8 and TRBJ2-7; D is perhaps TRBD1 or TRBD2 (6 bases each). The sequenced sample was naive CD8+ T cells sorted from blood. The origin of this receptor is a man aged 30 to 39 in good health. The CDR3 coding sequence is TGTGCCAGCAGGCCCCGTGGGCAGGGGAGGACCTACGAGCAGTACTTC. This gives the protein CASRPRGQGRTYEQYF. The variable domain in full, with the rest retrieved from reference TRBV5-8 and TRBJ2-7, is EAGVTQSPTHLIKTRGQQATLRCSPISGHTSVYWYQQALGLGLQFLLWYDEGEERNRGNFPPRFSGRQFPNYSSELNVNALELEDSALYLCASRPRGQGRTYEQYFGPGTRLTVT.